The 26 T cell receptor beta chains listed next were all sequenced from one sample in a study of Ad26.COV2.S vaccination and SARS-CoV-2 variants. Sample treatment: over 15 received Ad26.COV2.S at low or high dose, single or two shots; several received placebo; per-sample allocation not given. Collection of samples fell on day 63 after the first vaccine or placebo injection. The table came from immunoSEQ multiplex PCR; TCRdb's copy has only in-frame clones and leaves some out. The data show approximately 280,000 clones, roughly 86% seen once. Sample: peripheral blood, taken in a trial of Ad26.COV2.S vaccine versus placebo. The receptor set was obtained from a person between 18 and 59 years old who received the Ad26.COV2.S COVID-19 vaccine or a placebo.

The genes are TRBV7-2 and TRBJ1-1; unclear D gene. Trimming shortened V by 3 bases and J by 2 bases, and 7 bases separated the two germline ends. This CDR3 is built from 13 residues. The germline CDR1 and CDR2 sequences are SGHTA and FQGNSA. As DNA, the CDR3 is TGTGCCAGCAGCTTTTCTGATAACACTGAAGCTTTCTTT. It codes for CASSFSDNTEAFF.

The chain combines TRBV11-2 with TRBJ2-3, with D hard to call. The CDR3 covers 14 residues. The V and J ends lost 5 bases and 6 bases respectively, with 15 bases between them. The germline V gene has CDR1 SGHAT and CDR2 FQNNGV. The CDR3 here is CASSPRPSGDTQYF. The CDR3 bases are TGTGCCAGCAGCCCCCGGCCCTCCGGGGATACGCAGTATTTT.

This chain joins TRBV11-2 and TRBJ1-3; D call uncertain. CDR3 length equals 16 residues. Trimming cost V 1 base and J 0 bases, with 10 bases left between them. Germline CDR1 SGHAT, CDR2 FQNNGV. CDR3 DNA sequence: TGTGCCAGCAGCTTAGTTCCCGGAAGCTCTGGAAACACCATATATTTT. This sequence encodes CASSLVPGSSGNTIYF.

The rearrangement joins TRBV12-3 or TRBV12-4 to TRBJ1-4; a weak D match, TRBD1 (6 bases). The CDR3 spans 12 residues. The V gene lost 6 bases and the J gene lost 13 bases, with 15 bases spanning the gap. The CDR3 here is CASRGGAGRLFF. DNA for the CDR3: TGTGCCAGCAGGGGGGGCGCCGGGAGACTGTTTTTT.

The chain employs TRBV15 and TRBJ1-5, with D unclear. Germline loops: CDR1 LNHNV, CDR2 YYDKDF (reference sequence). The CDR3 length is 15 residues. V lost 1 base and J lost 4, with 11 bases in between. The CDR3: CATSRVLALNQPQHF. The CDR3 DNA sequence: TGTGCCACCAGCAGAGTTCTGGCCCTGAATCAGCCCCAGCATTTT. Full variable domain (outside the CDR3, taken from reference TRBV15 and TRBJ1-5): DAMVIQNPRYQVTQFGKPVTLSCSQTLNHNVMYWYQQKSSQAPKLLFHYYDKDFNNEADTPDNFQSRRPNTSFCFLDIRSPGLGDTAMYLCATSRVLALNQPQHFGDGTRLSIL.

This clone was detected a few times. The J gene is TRBJ1-1, the V gene TRBV18; no reliable D call. Trimming left V 2 bases short and J 0 bases short, with 16 bases between. The CDR3 runs to 17 residues. CDR1 is KGHSH, CDR2 LQKENI, per germline. CDR3 region: CASSPSSMRGLNTEAFF. The CDR3 DNA follows: TGTGCCAGCTCACCATCGAGTATGAGAGGGTTGAACACTGAAGCTTTCTTT.

The genes are TRBV6-2 or TRBV6-3 and TRBJ1-2; D gene ambiguous. The length of the CDR3 is 13 residues. Trimming left V 2 bases short and J 6 bases short, with 10 bases between. Germline CDR1 is MNHEY and CDR2 is SVGEGT. The CDR3 protein is CASSYLGLHGYTF. CDR3 nucleotide sequence: TGTGCCAGCAGTTACCTCGGTCTCCATGGCTACACCTTC.

V and J are TRBV27 and TRBJ2-3, with 8 positions matching TRBD2. CDR3 length: 15 amino acids. Trimming took 3 bases from V and 2 from J; bases not matched to a gene: 4. Germline CDR1 and CDR2: MNHEY and SMNVEV (reference sequence). The CDR3 region is CASSFLAGTTDTQYF. DNA for the CDR3: TGTGCCAGCAGTTTTCTAGCGGGTACCACAGATACGCAGTATTTT.

The V and J genes are TRBV19 and TRBJ2-4; D gene ambiguous. CDR3 length: 18 amino acids. The germline V and J ends were trimmed by 0 bases and 0 bases, with 15 bases remaining between them. Germline CDR1 LNHDA, CDR2 SQIVND (reference sequence). The CDR3 reads CASSIDPVDWIAKNIQYF. The CDR3, as DNA: TGTGCCAGTAGTATAGATCCGGTAGATTGGATAGCCAAAAACATTCAGTACTTC.

The rearrangement uses TRBV30 and TRBJ1-2; tentative D call: TRBD1 (6 bases). The V end was cut by 3 bases, the J end by 4 bases, with 6 bases between. The CDR3 extends over 11 amino acids. Germline V gene lookup returns CDR1 GTSNPN and CDR2 SVGIG (reference sequence). This chain's CDR3 is CAWRDSYGYTF. Here the CDR3 DNA reads TGTGCCTGGAGGGACAGCTATGGCTACACCTTC. Complete variable domain (other parts from reference TRBV30 and TRBJ1-2): SQTIHQWPATLVQPVGSPLSLECTVEGTSNPNLYWYRQAAGRGLQLLFYSVGIGQISSEVPQNLSASRPQDRQFILSSKKLLLSDSGFYLCAWRDSYGYTFGSGTRLTVV.

This clone was seen once. This chain links TRBV3-1 (or the pseudogene TRBV3-2) with TRBJ2-2, with TRBD1 identical over 8 bases. V was clipped by 3 bases and J by 5 bases; unmatched bases: 8. Germline assignment: CDR1 LGHDT and CDR2 YNNKEL (reference sequence). This CDR3 region has 16 residues. This CDR3 reads CASSHLSRGRTGELFF. The CDR3 DNA follows: TGTGCCAGCAGCCATCTTTCCAGGGGGCGGACCGGGGAGCTGTTTTTT.

The chain is built from TRBV7-2 and TRBJ2-7; D might be TRBD1 (6 bases). V was shortened by 3 bases and J by 0 bases, with 12 bases between the two germline ends. The CDR3 spans 15 residues. CDR1 and CDR2 from the germline V gene are SGHTA and FQGNSA. CDR3 loop: CASSLWTAASYEQYF. Here the CDR3 DNA reads TGTGCCAGCAGCTTGTGGACAGCGGCCTCCTACGAGCAGTACTTC. The full variable domain, with the rest looked up from reference TRBV7-2 and TRBJ2-7, is GAGVSQSPSNKVTEKGKDVELRCDPISGHTALYWYRQSLGQGLEFLIYFQGNSAPDKSGLPSDRFSAERTGGSVSTLTIQRTQQEDSAVYLCASSLWTAASYEQYFGPGTRLTVT.

With respect to this clone: At one of its ends the junction is not consistent with the germline gene, which may arise from a read error. This sample includes further DNA sequences coding for the same CDR3. The chain employs TRBV18 and TRBJ1-1; TRBD1 might be the D (6 bases). Per the germline V gene, CDR1 is KGHSH and CDR2 is LQKENI. The CDR3 loop spans 16 amino acids. The CDR3 protein is CASSPQGALVNTEAFF. CDR3 DNA: TGTGCCAGCTCGCCACAGGGAGCGCTGGTGAACACTGAAGCTTTCTTT.

The chain uses TRBV6-1 and TRBJ1-4; D might be TRBD1 (5 bases). Germline CDR1 reads MNHNS; CDR2 reads SASEGT. The length of the CDR3 is 17 residues. V lost 2 bases to trimming and J lost 0 bases, with 13 bases between them. As DNA, the CDR3 is TGTGCCAGCAGTGAAAACCACTACAGGACAACTAATGAAAAACTGTTTTTT. This codes for CASSENHYRTTNEKLFF.

The genes are TRBV5-1 and TRBJ2-3; 7 positions agree with TRBD2. Germline CDR1 and CDR2: SGHRS and YFSETQ. V shed 4 bases, J shed 2 bases, and the junction held 7 bases outside the gene matches. The CDR3 is 15 amino acids. The DNA of the CDR3 is TGCGCCAGCAGCGGCGGACTAGATTTCACAGATACGCAGTATTTT. Translation gives CASSGGLDFTDTQYF.

This chain links TRBV2 with TRBJ2-7; D is possibly TRBD2 (6 bases). Germline V gene sequence: CDR1 SNHLY, CDR2 FYNNEI. CDR3 size: 14 residues. V was shortened by 7 bases and J by 3 bases, with 16 bases between the two germline ends. CDR3 sequence reads: CASKAIGGGYEQYF. CDR3 sequence (DNA): TGTGCCAGCAAGGCCATCGGGGGTGGCTACGAGCAGTACTTC.

V gene TRBV11-2 combines with J gene TRBJ2-7; D gene ambiguous. Trimming stripped 8 bases from V and 0 bases from J, with 11 bases between. This CDR3 has 13 amino acids. Germline-derived CDR1 and CDR2 are SGHAT and FQNNGV. This CDR3 reads CASLSSYSYEQYF. In DNA, the CDR3 is TGTGCCAGCCTGTCCAGCTACTCCTACGAGCAGTACTTC.

This clone was seen a single time. This chain links TRBV5-1 with TRBJ1-4, with no clear D. The CDR3 has 15 amino acids. Trimming took 4 bases from V and 0 from J, leaving 10 bases between them. Per the germline V gene, CDR1 is SGHRS and CDR2 is YFSETQ. CDR3 region: CASSPSRTTNEKLFF. Written as DNA, the CDR3 is TGCGCCAGCAGCCCGTCCCGTACAACTAATGAAAAACTGTTTTTT.

The chain's CDR3 is CASSASEGQGPYGYTF. CDR3 coding DNA: TGTGCCAGCAGCGCCAGTGAGGGACAGGGGCCCTATGGCTACACCTTC. V gene TRBV7-9 combines with J gene TRBJ1-2; 10 bases agree with TRBD1. CDR1 and CDR2 (germline): SEHNR, FQNEAQ (reference sequence). This CDR3 is 16 amino acids long. Germline trimming cut 5 bases from V and 4 bases from J; bases unmatched to any gene: 10.

This clone was counted only a few times. The V gene is TRBV30, the J gene TRBJ1-1, with TRBD1 as a possible D gene (5 bases). The CDR3 runs 13 residues. Germline V gene lookup returns CDR1 GTSNPN and CDR2 SVGIG (reference sequence). V was trimmed by 1 base and J by 6 bases, leaving 12 bases between them. The CDR3 DNA reads as TGTGCCTGGAGTGCGGGGGTGTCGGCTGAAGCTTTCTTT. It translates to CAWSAGVSAEAFF.

The chain combines TRBV5-5 with TRBJ1-5; D gene unclear. Trimming shortened V by 0 bases and J by 4 bases, and 17 bases separated the two germline ends. Looked up from germline, CDR1 is SGHKS and CDR2 is YYEKEE (reference sequence). CDR3 size: 17 residues. The CDR3 is CASSLAGTRGSNQPQHF. The CDR3 nucleotides read TGTGCCAGCAGCTTGGCTGGCACCCGGGGATCTAATCAGCCCCAGCATTTT.

The genes are TRBV29-1 and TRBJ1-2; D may be TRBD1 (5 bases). The germline V gene has CDR1 SQVTM and CDR2 ANQGSEA. The CDR3 has 13 residues. V lost 0 bases to trimming and J lost 8 bases, with 13 bases between them. DNA for the CDR3: TGCAGCGTTGAAGAGGGAGGGGAAGAGGGCTACACCTTC. Its translation is CSVEEGGEEGYTF.

The CDR3, as DNA: TGCAGCGTTGAGATGGGGGACTATGGCTACACCTTC. Protein product: CSVEMGDYGYTF. The gene calls are TRBV29-1 and TRBJ1-2; tentative D call: TRBD1 (5 bases). The germline V and J ends were trimmed by 3 bases and 3 bases, with 8 bases remaining between them. The CDR3 has 12 residues. Germline CDR1 and CDR2: SQVTM and ANQGSEA.

V usage is TRBV19 and J usage is TRBJ2-7, with 9 bases identical to TRBD1. This CDR3 has 15 amino acids. Trimming took 3 bases from V and 1 from J; bases not matched to a gene: 4. Germline V gene data show CDR1 as LNHDA and CDR2 as SQIVND (reference sequence). CDR3 sequence reads: CASSISGTGSYEQYF. CDR3 sequence (DNA): TGTGCCAGTAGTATCTCCGGGACAGGGTCCTACGAGCAGTACTTC.

The rearrangement links TRBV9 to TRBJ1-6; D perhaps matches TRBD1 (5 bases). CDR1 is SGDLS, CDR2 YYNGEE, per germline. V lost 3 bases, J lost 7 bases, and 8 bases lay in between. The CDR3 is made up of 13 amino acids. The DNA of the CDR3 is TGTGCCAGCAGCGGTGGGGGGAATTCACCCCTCCACTTT. This gives the protein CASSGGGNSPLHF.

The genes are TRBV4-3 and TRBJ1-6; TRBD1 matches 8 bases. CDR3 length: 16 residues. The ends lost 1 base at V and 9 bases at J; junction bases unmatched: 8. CDR1 and CDR2 (germline): LGHNA, YSLEER. CDR3 nucleotide sequence: TGCGCCAGCAGCCAAGCGGGTACAGGGGGAAGTTCACCCCTCCACTTT. Protein sequence: CASSQAGTGGSSPLHF.